The source of this T cell receptor beta chain is a study of blood T cell repertoires in COVID-19. Study as a whole: The United States, Italy and Spain supplied acute and convalescent COVID-19 samples. In each case, the material was cDNA or gDNA derived from T cells, B-cell-depleted T cells, or PBMCs.

The CDR3 has 14 residues. The V and J ends lost 7 bases and 8 bases respectively, with 20 bases between them. Germline V gene data show CDR1 as MNHNY and CDR2 as SVGAGI (reference sequence). As originally analysed: By means of reference gene primer amplification, nucleated cell counts were estimated. Measured with immunoSEQ multiplex PCR; TCRdb has only the in-frame clones, and not every one. V and J calls and clone size are given by that table; D and trimming were obtained from the DNA. Of 380,000 or so clones in the sample, around 90% were seen once. The clonotype comes from a man aged 35 to 55 with acute or convalescent COVID-19. The genes are TRBV6-6 and TRBJ1-2; D may be TRBD1 (6 bases). The specimen was peripheral blood. CDR3 protein: CASKAELGGDGYTF. As DNA, the CDR3 is TGTGCCAGCAAGGCTGAACTAGGGGGGGACGGCTACACCTTC.